A single T cell receptor beta chain is shown here with its context. Its specificity is not known. The source of the sample is a study of vaccination effects on CD4 cells after COVID-19. For the study at large: Two-dose BNT162b2 or mRNA-1273 vaccination was given to participants.

After expansion with viral peptide pools in the ViraFEST assay, antigen-specific CD4+ T cells were sequenced. Culture lasted around eleven days before CD4+ T cell isolation. Vaccinated participants had no history of SARS-CoV-2 infection and tested negative for nucleocapsid antibodies. Replacing half the medium with IL-2 medium was done on days 3 and 7. Method: immunoSEQ multiplex PCR; TCRdb's copy keeps in-frame clones and lacks some. The sample yields 14,000 or so clones, approximately 82% seen once. This CDR3 contains 15 residues. The germline gives CDR1 ENHRY, CDR2 SYGVKD. V shed 5 bases and J shed 1 base, with 9 bases lying between them.

The TCR originated in a human donor who received a COVID-19 vaccine. This specimen was CD4+ T cells from PBMCs cultured with HCoV-229E spike peptides, taken before COVID-19 vaccination. V gene TRBV10-3 combines with J gene TRBJ2-6; D is undetermined. CDR3 nucleotides: TGTGCCATCAGTCCCCCAAAGTCTGGGGCCAACGTCCTGACTTTC. It codes for CAISPPKSGANVLTF.